The 8 T cell receptor beta chains below come from one sample, sequenced in a study of tumor-infiltrating lymphocytes in primary liver carcinoma. Making TCR beta cDNA involved approximately 520 ng total RNA and a constant-region primer. The TCR beta library was amplified through three nested multiplex PCR rounds in a modified ARM-PCR procedure. Running nine to ten cycles apiece, the first two PCR rounds relied on TRBV1-TRBV30 forward primers together with a C-beta reverse primer. TCRdb re-derived calls from the multiplex PCR reads in MiXCR, one entry per CDR3 protein. The table has 90,000 to 140,000 distinct CDR3 sequences, approximately 78% seen once; the top ten hold under 25%. Unsorted bulk tissue of about 19-33 mg yielded co-extracted RNA and DNA. The sample consisted of liver tumor tissue from sampling region 3. Subset denoted: tumor region T3, left-lateral pole. These receptors were obtained from a man aged 40-55 years with primary liver carcinoma and hepatitis B virus infection.

About this clonotype: At one end the junction does not follow the germline gene, possibly because of a read error. The chain carries TRBV6-5 and TRBJ2-5, with D unclear. Germline V CDR1 and CDR2: MNHEY, SVGAGI. The CDR3 extends over 14 amino acids. The chain's CDR3 is CASNWSVTQEIQYF. CDR3 DNA: TGTGCCAGCAATTGGAGCGTAACACAAGAGATCCAGTACTTC.

The V call is TRBV5-6, the J call TRBJ2-7; 12 bases map to TRBD2. V gave up 8 bases and J gave up 5 bases; unmatched junction bases: 11. The CDR3 is made up of 15 amino acids. Germline V CDR1 and CDR2: SGHDT, YYEEEE. The CDR3 region has the DNA TGTGCCAGGAGCAACGGACTAGCGGGGTACCACGAGCAGTACTTC. Translating it yields CARSNGLAGYHEQYF.

The chain carries TRBV11-2 and TRBJ2-5; D not resolved. This CDR3 contains 13 residues. Germline CDR1 is SGHAT and CDR2 is FQNNGV. Trimming removed 1 base at V and 3 bases at J, with 6 bases between. The CDR3: CASSLVLEETQYF. The CDR3 nucleotides read TGTGCCAGCAGCTTAGTTCTGGAAGAGACCCAGTACTTC.

This clonotype was found a few times. It may be a read error: a sequence one base away is much more abundant. J is TRBJ2-7 and V is TRBV28; 7 nucleotides line up with TRBD2. The germline V gene has CDR1 MDHEN and CDR2 SYDVKM. This CDR3 region has 14 residues. J gave up 0 bases and V 7 bases, and 6 bases lay outside the gene matches. CDR3 coding DNA: TGTGCCAGCAATAGGGGCGGGAGCTCCTACGAGCAGTACTTC. Its translation is CASNRGGSSYEQYF.

This clonotype was picked up many times. This chain connects TRBV14 to TRBJ2-5; tentatively, D is TRBD2 (5 bases). The CDR3 totals 13 residues. V dropped 4 bases and J dropped 6 bases, with 12 bases sitting between them. Germline V lookup: CDR1 SGHDN, CDR2 FVKESK. CDR3 amino acids: CASSRLRAQTQYF. As DNA, the CDR3 is TGTGCCAGCAGCCGATTGCGGGCTCAGACCCAGTACTTC. Supplemented by reference TRBV14 and TRBJ2-5, the full variable domain reads EAGVTQFPSHSVIEKGQTVTLRCDPISGHDNLYWYRRVMGKEIKFLLHFVKESKQDESGMPNNRFLAERTGGTYSTLKVQPAELEDSGVYFCASSRLRAQTQYFGPGTRLLVL.

Comments on this clonotype: With a much larger clone just one base away, this may be a read error. The chain is built from TRBV28 and TRBJ2-7, with D perhaps matching TRBD1 or TRBD2 (5 bases each). Trimming removed 7 bases from V and 3 bases from J, with 13 bases in between. Germline CDR1 MDHEN, CDR2 SYDVKM. The CDR3 runs to 13 residues. The CDR3 DNA follows: TGTGCCAGCACCCCGGGGCAATTCTACGAGCAGTACTTC. Translation: CASTPGQFYEQYF.

A single count supports this clonotype. A junction boundary mismatches the germline segment, possibly from a read error. The V gene is TRBV5-1, the J gene TRBJ2-1, with 7 bases identical to TRBD2. The CDR3 extends over 19 amino acids. Germline V gene lookup returns CDR1 SGHRS and CDR2 YFSETQ. CDR3 nucleotides: TGCGCCAGCAGCTTCGTTTCTTGGGAGGGGCGTCATCTCTACAATGAGCACTTCTTC. Translating it yields CASSFVSWEGRHLYNEHFF.

The gene calls are TRBV12-3 or TRBV12-4 and TRBJ2-5; D not certain. V shed 6 bases and J shed 4 bases, with 12 bases lying between them. The CDR3 length is 13 residues. The CDR3 sequence is CASRWVDGETQYF. Written as DNA, the CDR3 is TGTGCCAGCAGGTGGGTGGACGGAGAGACCCAGTACTTC.